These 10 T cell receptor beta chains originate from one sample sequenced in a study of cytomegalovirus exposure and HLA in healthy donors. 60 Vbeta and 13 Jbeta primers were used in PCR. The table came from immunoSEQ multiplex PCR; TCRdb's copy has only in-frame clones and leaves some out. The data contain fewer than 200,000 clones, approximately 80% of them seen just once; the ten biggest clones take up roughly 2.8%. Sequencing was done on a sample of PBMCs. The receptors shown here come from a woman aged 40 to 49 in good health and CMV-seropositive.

DNA for the CDR3: TGCGCCAGCAGCCCTGGTGGCGGGGCGGGCACAGATACGCAGTATTTT. Encoded protein: CASSPGGGAGTDTQYF. The V and J genes are TRBV5-1 and TRBJ2-3; TRBD2 might be the D (6 bases). The CDR3 is 16 amino acids. The germline CDR1 and CDR2 sequences are SGHRS and YFSETQ. V was trimmed by 4 bases and J by 1 base, leaving 16 bases between them.

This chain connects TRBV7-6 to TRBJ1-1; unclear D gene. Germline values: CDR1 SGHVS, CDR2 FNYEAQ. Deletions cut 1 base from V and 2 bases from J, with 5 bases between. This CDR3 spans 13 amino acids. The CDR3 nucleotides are TGTGCCAGCAGCTTAGAACTCAACACTGAAGCTTTCTTT. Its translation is CASSLELNTEAFF. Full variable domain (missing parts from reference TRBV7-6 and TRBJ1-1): GAGVSQSPRYKVTKRGQDVALRCDPISGHVSLYWYRQALGQGPEFLTYFNYEAQQDKSGLPNDRFSAERPEGSISTLTIQRTEQRDSAMYRCASSLELNTEAFFGQGTRLTVV.

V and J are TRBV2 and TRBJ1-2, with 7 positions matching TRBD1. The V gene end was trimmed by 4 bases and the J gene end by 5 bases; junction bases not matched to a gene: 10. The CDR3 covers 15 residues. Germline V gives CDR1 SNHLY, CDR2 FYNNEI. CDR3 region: CASSAEDRSRYGYTF. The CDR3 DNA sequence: TGTGCCAGCAGTGCTGAGGACAGGTCGAGGTATGGCTACACCTTC.

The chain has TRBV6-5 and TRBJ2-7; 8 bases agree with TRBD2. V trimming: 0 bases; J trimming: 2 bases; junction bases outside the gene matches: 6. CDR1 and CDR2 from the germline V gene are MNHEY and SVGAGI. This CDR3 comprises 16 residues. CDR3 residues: CASSYSLAGFTYEQYF. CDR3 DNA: TGTGCCAGCAGTTACTCGTTAGCGGGATTTACCTACGAGCAGTACTTC.

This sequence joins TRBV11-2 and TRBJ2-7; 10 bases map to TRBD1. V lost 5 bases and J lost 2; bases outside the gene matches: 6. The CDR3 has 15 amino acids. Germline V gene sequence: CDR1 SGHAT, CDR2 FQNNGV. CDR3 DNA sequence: TGTGCCAGCAGCCCCGCCGGGACAGGGGCCTACGAGCAGTACTTC. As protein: CASSPAGTGAYEQYF.

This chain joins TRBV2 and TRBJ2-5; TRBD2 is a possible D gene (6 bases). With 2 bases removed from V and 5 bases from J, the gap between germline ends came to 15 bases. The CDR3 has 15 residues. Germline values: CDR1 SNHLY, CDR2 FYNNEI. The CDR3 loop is CASSENGAGGETQYF. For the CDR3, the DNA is TGTGCCAGCAGTGAAAACGGGGCTGGAGGGGAGACCCAGTACTTC.

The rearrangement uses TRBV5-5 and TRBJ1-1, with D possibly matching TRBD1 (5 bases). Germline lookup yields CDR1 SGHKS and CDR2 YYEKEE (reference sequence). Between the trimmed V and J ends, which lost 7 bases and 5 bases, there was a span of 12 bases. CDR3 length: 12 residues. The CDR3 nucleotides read TGTGCCAGCGGCCGGGGGGGGACTGAAGCTTTCTTT. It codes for CASGRGGTEAFF.

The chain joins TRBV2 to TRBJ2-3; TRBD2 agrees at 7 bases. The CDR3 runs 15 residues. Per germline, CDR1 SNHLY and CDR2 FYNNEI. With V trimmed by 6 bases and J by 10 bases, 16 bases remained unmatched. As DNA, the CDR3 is TGTGCCAGCAGGCCCGGGGGGTACCTTGAGGAGTCGCAGTATTTT. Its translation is CASRPGGYLEESQYF.

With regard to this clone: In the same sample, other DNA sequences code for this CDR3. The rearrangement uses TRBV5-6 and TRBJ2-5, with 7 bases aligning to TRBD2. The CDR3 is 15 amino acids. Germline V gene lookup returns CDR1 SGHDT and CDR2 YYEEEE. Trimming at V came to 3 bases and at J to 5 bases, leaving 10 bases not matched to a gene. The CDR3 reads CASSSGPGGEETQYF. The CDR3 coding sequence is TGTGCCAGCAGCTCCGGGCCGGGGGGAGAGGAGACCCAGTACTTC.

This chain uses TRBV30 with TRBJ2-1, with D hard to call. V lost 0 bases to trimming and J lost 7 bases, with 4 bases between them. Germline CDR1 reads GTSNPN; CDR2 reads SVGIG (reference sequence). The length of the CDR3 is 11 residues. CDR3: CAWSVLNEQFF. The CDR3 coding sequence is TGTGCCTGGAGTGTACTTAATGAGCAGTTCTTC.